Following are 5 T cell receptor beta chains from one sample sequenced in a study of vaccination effects on CD4 cells after COVID-19. Using immunoSEQ multiplex PCR, the repertoire was profiled, and TCRdb retains in-frame clones only, with some absent. This table holds fewer than 25,000 clones, around four fifths found once. CD4+ T cells specific for antigen were expanded with viral peptide pools by the ViraFEST assay before sequencing. When around nine days of culture had elapsed, CD4+ T cells were isolated. Participants were vaccinated with two doses of either the BNT162b2 or mRNA-1273 vaccine. The antigens for these receptors are not known. The starting material was CD4+ T cells from PBMCs cultured with HCoV-NL63 spike peptides, obtained after COVID-19 vaccination. Receptors were obtained from a human donor who received a COVID-19 vaccine.

The chain carries TRBV12-3 or TRBV12-4 and TRBJ2-1; 8 nucleotides match TRBD1. Trimming took 7 bases from V and 15 from J; bases not matched to a gene: 8. There are 11 residues in the CDR3. The CDR3 loop is CASTDRGSSFF. The CDR3 nucleotides read TGTGCCAGCACTGACAGGGGTAGTTCGTTCTTC.

V and J are TRBV9 and TRBJ1-5; 9 nucleotides agree with TRBD1. V lost 4 bases, J lost 7 bases, and 18 bases stayed unmatched. From germline, CDR1 is SGDLS and CDR2 YYNGEE. This CDR3 is 18 amino acids long. The CDR3 here is CASSSGGQGRGGGQPQHF. CDR3 coding DNA: TGTGCCAGCAGCTCTGGGGGACAGGGACGTGGTGGTGGCCAGCCCCAGCATTTT.

The chain links TRBV7-2 to TRBJ2-1; 8 bases align to TRBD1. CDR1 is SGHTA and CDR2 is FQGNSA in the germline V gene. This CDR3 is 14 amino acids long. V shed 3 bases and J 8 bases; nucleotides not matched to a gene: 6. The DNA of the CDR3 is TGTGCCAGCAGCTTCAACAGGGGGACCGATGAGCAGTTCTTC. Translating gives CASSFNRGTDEQFF.

The rearrangement uses TRBV5-1 and TRBJ1-1; TRBD1 matches at 8 bases. J lost 4 bases, V lost 4 bases, and 3 bases had no gene match. The CDR3 covers 13 residues. CDR1 is SGHRS, CDR2 YFSETQ, per germline. The CDR3 nucleotides are TGCGCCAGCAGCCAAGGACAGGGCACTGAAGCTTTCTTT. Its translation: CASSQGQGTEAFF.

The CDR3 protein is CASSLSGANSPLHF. CDR3 nucleotides: TGCGCCAGCAGCTTGTCAGGGGCGAATTCACCCCTCCACTTT. The V gene is TRBV5-1, the J gene TRBJ1-6, with D perhaps matching TRBD1 (6 bases). The CDR3 has 14 amino acids. Trimming removed 1 base from V and 7 bases from J, with 9 bases in between. From germline, CDR1 is SGHRS and CDR2 YFSETQ.